This note documents a single TCR beta chain sequence. Version v3.0 of the immunoSEQ assay was performed at survey level. The assay was immunoSEQ multiplex PCR, and TCRdb's table has in-frame clones only and misses some. The top ten hold around 16% of the sample, which has about 17,000 clones, around four fifths seen once. The sample comes from a study of long-term antiretroviral therapy in people with HIV. Trimming removed 0 bases from V and 9 bases from J, with 4 bases in between. The germline V gene has CDR1 SGHAT and CDR2 FQNNGV. The CDR3 consists of 11 residues. This receptor was identified in a woman aged 50 to 65 with HIV. The chain uses TRBV11-2 and TRBJ2-3; D gene uncertain. The sample in question was unsorted PBMCs, obtained roughly 2.4 years before starting antiretroviral therapy. CDR3 DNA sequence: TGTGCCAGCAGCTTAGATCGGACGCAGTATTTT. Protein: CASSLDRTQYF.